Below, 17 T cell receptor beta chains from the same sample are listed, as sequenced in a study of cytomegalovirus exposure and HLA in healthy donors. PCR amplification relied on 60 Vbeta primers (plus 13 Jbeta primers). TCRdb's table, derived via immunoSEQ multiplex PCR, lists solely in-frame clones and lacks some. The data contain 140,000 to 150,000 clones, roughly 9.4% of them seen just once; the ten biggest clones take up around 1.9%. Sequenced input: PBMCs. Source of these receptors: a male donor in good health and CMV-seronegative.

This clone was found a few times. The V gene is TRBV4-3, the J gene TRBJ1-1; TRBD1 matches 12 bases. The CDR3 is 14 amino acids. The germline V gene has CDR1 LGHNA and CDR2 YSLEER. V lost 3 bases, J lost 11 bases, and 7 bases stayed unmatched. The CDR3 reads CASSHSRDRGLAFF. The CDR3 DNA is TGCGCCAGCAGCCATTCCCGGGACAGGGGGCTGGCTTTCTTT.

This clone came up a few times. J is TRBJ2-7 and V is TRBV29-1; 7 bases are shared with TRBD1. The CDR3 is made up of 11 amino acids. Germline V gene data show CDR1 as SQVTM and CDR2 as ANQGSEA. V gave up 4 bases and J gave up 6 bases; unmatched junction bases: 3. CDR3 in amino acids: CSVGTGGEQYF. The CDR3 coding sequence is TGCAGCGTTGGGACAGGCGGCGAGCAGTACTTC.

The V gene is TRBV4-2, the J gene TRBJ2-5; no definite D call. Germline-derived CDR1 and CDR2 are LGHNA and YNFKEQ. V lost 0 bases to trimming and J lost 5 bases, with 16 bases between them. The CDR3 sequence is 16 residues long. The CDR3 protein is CASSQEVNPTGETQYF. In nucleotides, the CDR3 is TGTGCCAGCAGCCAAGAAGTCAATCCTACCGGGGAGACCCAGTACTTC.

This clone has more than one count but fewer than ten. The chain has TRBV30 and TRBJ1-1; 10 positions match TRBD1. The V gene end was trimmed by 3 bases and the J gene end by 5 bases; junction bases not matched to a gene: 3. The CDR3 has 13 residues. CDR1 and CDR2 from the germline V gene are GTSNPN and SVGIG (reference sequence). The CDR3 coding sequence is TGTGCCTGGAGGGACAGGGGGAGAACTGAAGCTTTCTTT. Protein sequence: CAWRDRGRTEAFF.

This clone was picked up a small number of times. This sequence joins TRBV7-9 and TRBJ2-7; weak D call: TRBD1 (5 bases). This CDR3 is 14 amino acids long. Germline values: CDR1 SEHNR, CDR2 FQNEAQ (reference sequence). Trimming cost V 7 bases and J 0 bases, with 13 bases left between them. This CDR3 is CASIPLQGSYEQYF. The CDR3 DNA reads as TGTGCCAGCATCCCCTTGCAGGGCTCCTACGAGCAGTACTTC.

This clone was seen only a few times. This chain links TRBV29-1 with TRBJ2-1; the match to TRBD1 covers 7 bases. With V trimmed by 1 base and J by 5 bases, 5 bases remained unmatched. CDR1 is SQVTM and CDR2 is ANQGSEA in the germline V gene. There are 14 residues in the CDR3. In DNA, the CDR3 is TGCAGCGTTGAAGGACAGGGTAAAGACAATGAGCAGTTCTTC. Protein product: CSVEGQGKDNEQFF.

This clone appeared a few times. The chain joins TRBV4-3 to TRBJ1-1, with 9 bases identical to TRBD1. Germline CDR1 is LGHNA and CDR2 is YSLEER. Trimming at V came to 3 bases and at J to 5 bases, leaving 4 bases not matched to a gene. This CDR3 comprises 14 residues. The CDR3 nucleotides read TGCGCCAGCAGCCATACAGGGGGCCGGACTGAAGCTTTCTTT. Translating it yields CASSHTGGRTEAFF.

The chain uses TRBV4-1 and TRBJ2-7, with 10 bases identical to TRBD2. Germline CDR1 reads MGHRA; CDR2 reads YSYEKL. Unmatched junction bases numbered 5, after V lost 0 bases and J lost 3 bases. This CDR3 region has 16 residues. Here the CDR3 DNA reads TGCGCCAGCAGCCAAGAACGAATAGCGGGAGGCTACGAGCAGTACTTC. Translation: CASSQERIAGGYEQYF.

This clone was detected only a few times. The chain carries TRBV5-6 and TRBJ1-2, with D perhaps matching TRBD1 (5 bases). CDR3 length equals 13 residues. The V and J ends lost 5 bases and 4 bases respectively, with 12 bases between them. In germline, CDR1 is SGHDT, CDR2 YYEEEE. The CDR3: CASRPQGIYGYTF. The DNA of the CDR3 is TGTGCCAGCAGACCGCAGGGTATCTATGGCTACACCTTC. Drawing the rest from reference TRBV5-6 and TRBJ1-2, the complete variable domain is DAGVTQSPTHLIKTRGQQVTLRCSPKSGHDTVSWYQQALGQGPQFIFQYYEEEERQRGNFPDRFSGHQFPNYSSELNVNALLLGDSALYLCASRPQGIYGYTFGSGTRLTVV.

CDR3 in DNA: TGTGCCAGCACCATAGGGGAAGCGGGGGGTAAGCAGTTCTTC. This translates into CASTIGEAGGKQFF. This chain links TRBV9 with TRBJ2-1, with 9 bases lining up with TRBD2. V lost 6 bases and J lost 11; bases outside the gene matches: 12. CDR1 and CDR2 from the germline V gene are SGDLS and YYNGEE. The CDR3 is 14 residues long. Looking up the rest from reference TRBV9 and TRBJ2-1 gives the full variable domain: DSGVTQTPKHLITATGQRVTLRCSPRSGDLSVYWYQQSLDQGLQFLIQYYNGEERAKGNILERFSAQQFPDLHSELNLSSLELGDSALYFCASTIGEAGGKQFFGPGTRLTVL.

This clone appeared a few times. The chain combines TRBV29-1 with TRBJ1-2, with D hard to call. Between the trimmed V and J ends, which lost 5 bases and 8 bases, there was a span of 18 bases. In germline, CDR1 is SQVTM, CDR2 ANQGSEA. The length of the CDR3 is 13 residues. The CDR3 spells CSVIPNKLQGYTF. The CDR3 DNA reads TGCAGCGTTATACCCAACAAATTACAGGGCTACACCTTC.

CDR3 in DNA: TGTGCCAGCAGCTTCGGCGGATCTCTCTATGGCTACACCTTC. Translating gives CASSFGGSLYGYTF. J is TRBJ1-2 and V is TRBV7-2; D is uncertain. Germline CDR1 SGHTA, CDR2 FQGNSA. V dropped 3 bases and J dropped 4 bases, with 12 bases sitting between them. The CDR3 runs 14 residues. The whole variable domain, filled in from reference TRBV7-2 and TRBJ1-2, reads GAGVSQSPSNKVTEKGKDVELRCDPISGHTALYWYRQSLGQGLEFLIYFQGNSAPDKSGLPSDRFSAERTGGSVSTLTIQRTQQEDSAVYLCASSFGGSLYGYTFGSGTRLTVV.

The CDR3 region has the DNA TGTGCCAGTAGCGTCGGGGGAGAGGGCGAGCAGTACTTC. This encodes CASSVGGEGEQYF. The V gene is TRBV19, the J gene TRBJ2-7, with D possibly matching TRBD2 (6 bases). Germline CDR1 is LNHDA and CDR2 is SQIVND (reference sequence). The V and J ends lost 6 bases and 6 bases respectively, with 15 bases between them. CDR3 length: 13 residues.

This clone was found a few times. The chain couples TRBV2 to TRBJ2-1; 10 nucleotides line up with TRBD2. This CDR3 contains 14 residues. Germline assignment: CDR1 SNHLY and CDR2 FYNNEI. V gave up 6 bases and J gave up 3 bases; unmatched junction bases: 2. The CDR3 sequence is CASSGTSDYNEQFF. In DNA form, the CDR3 reads TGTGCCAGCAGCGGGACTAGCGACTACAATGAGCAGTTCTTC.

The rearrangement uses TRBV2 and TRBJ2-1; 11 bases are shared with TRBD2. V shed 9 bases, J shed 8 bases, and the junction held 12 bases outside the gene matches. Germline CDR1 SNHLY, CDR2 FYNNEI. This CDR3 contains 15 residues. Here the CDR3 DNA reads TGTGCCAGTGGCCCCCAACTAGCGGGAGTGGATGAGCAGTTCTTC. Protein product: CASGPQLAGVDEQFF.

The sample holds a few counts of this clone. The V call is TRBV23-1, the J call TRBJ2-2; D is uncertain. TRBV23-1 is recorded as an ORF, its role being uncertain. V lost 4 bases, J lost 7 bases, and 4 bases lay in between. The CDR3 contains 11 residues. The CDR3 sequence: CASSPGGELFF. For the CDR3, the DNA is TGCGCCAGCAGTCCGGGCGGGGAGCTGTTTTTT.

There are a few counts of this clone. The chain recombines TRBV5-1 with TRBJ1-4; 10 bases are shared with TRBD1. The J segment lost 7 bases and the V segment lost 4 bases, leaving 7 bases of the junction unmatched. The CDR3 runs 15 residues. Germline-derived CDR1 and CDR2 are SGHRS and YFSETQ. Here the CDR3 DNA reads TGCGCCAGCAGCCCGGGGACAGGGGAAGGTGAAAAACTGTTTTTT. Protein: CASSPGTGEGEKLFF.